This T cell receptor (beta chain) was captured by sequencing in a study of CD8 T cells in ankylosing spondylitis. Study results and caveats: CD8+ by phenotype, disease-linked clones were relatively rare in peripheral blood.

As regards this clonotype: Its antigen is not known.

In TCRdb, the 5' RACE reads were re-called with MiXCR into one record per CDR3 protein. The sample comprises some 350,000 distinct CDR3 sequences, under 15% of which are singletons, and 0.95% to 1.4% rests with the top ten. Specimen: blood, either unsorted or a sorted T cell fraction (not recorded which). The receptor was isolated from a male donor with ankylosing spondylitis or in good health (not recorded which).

The CDR3 DNA sequence: TGTGCCAGCAGCACCCCCGGACAGGGTTGGTCCACAGATACGCAGTATTTT. Protein: CASSTPGQGWSTDTQYF. The genes are TRBV12-3 or TRBV12-4 and TRBJ2-3; TRBD1 agrees at 8 bases. The CDR3 extends over 17 amino acids. The J segment lost 2 bases and the V segment lost 6 bases, leaving 13 bases of the junction unmatched.